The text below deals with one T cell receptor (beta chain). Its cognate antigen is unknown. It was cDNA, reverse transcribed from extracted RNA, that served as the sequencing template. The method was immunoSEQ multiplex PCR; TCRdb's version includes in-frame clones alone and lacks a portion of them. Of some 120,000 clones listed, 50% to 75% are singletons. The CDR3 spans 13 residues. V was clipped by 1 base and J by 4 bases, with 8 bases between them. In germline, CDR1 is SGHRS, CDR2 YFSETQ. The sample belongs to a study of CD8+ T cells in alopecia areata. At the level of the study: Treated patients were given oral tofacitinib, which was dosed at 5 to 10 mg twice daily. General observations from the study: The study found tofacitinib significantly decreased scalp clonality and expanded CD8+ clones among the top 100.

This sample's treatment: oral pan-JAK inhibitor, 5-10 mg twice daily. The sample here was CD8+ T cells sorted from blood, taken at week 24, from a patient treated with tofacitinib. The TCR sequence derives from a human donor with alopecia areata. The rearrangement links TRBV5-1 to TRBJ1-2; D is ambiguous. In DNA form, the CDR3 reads TGCGCCAGCAGCTTGACAGAGTTCTATGGCTACACCTTC. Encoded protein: CASSLTEFYGYTF. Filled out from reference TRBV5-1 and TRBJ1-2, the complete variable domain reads KAGVTQTPRYLIKTRGQQVTLSCSPISGHRSVSWYQQTPGQGLQFLFEYFSETQRNKGNFPGRFSGRQFSNSRSEMNVSTLELGDSALYLCASSLTEFYGYTFGSGTRLTVV.